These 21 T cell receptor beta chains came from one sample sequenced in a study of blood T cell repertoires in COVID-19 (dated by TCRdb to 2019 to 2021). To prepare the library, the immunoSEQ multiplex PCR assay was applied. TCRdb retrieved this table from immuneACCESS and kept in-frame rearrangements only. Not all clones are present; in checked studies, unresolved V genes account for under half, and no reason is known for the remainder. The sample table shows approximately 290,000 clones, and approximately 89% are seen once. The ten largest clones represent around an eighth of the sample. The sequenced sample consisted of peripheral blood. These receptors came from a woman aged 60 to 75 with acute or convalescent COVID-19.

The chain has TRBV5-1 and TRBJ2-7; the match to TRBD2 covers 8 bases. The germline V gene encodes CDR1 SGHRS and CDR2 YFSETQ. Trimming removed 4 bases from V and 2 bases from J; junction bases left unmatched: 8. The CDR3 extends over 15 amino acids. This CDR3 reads CASSDPGLGPYEQYF. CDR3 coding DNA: TGCGCCAGCAGCGATCCGGGACTAGGACCCTACGAGCAGTACTTC.

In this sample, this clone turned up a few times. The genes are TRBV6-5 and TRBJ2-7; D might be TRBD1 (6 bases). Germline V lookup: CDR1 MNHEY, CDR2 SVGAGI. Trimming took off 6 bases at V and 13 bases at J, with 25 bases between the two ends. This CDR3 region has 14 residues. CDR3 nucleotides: TGTGCCAGCAGACCCGGACAGATTTCCCCCGTTCTTTACTTC. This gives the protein CASRPGQISPVLYF.

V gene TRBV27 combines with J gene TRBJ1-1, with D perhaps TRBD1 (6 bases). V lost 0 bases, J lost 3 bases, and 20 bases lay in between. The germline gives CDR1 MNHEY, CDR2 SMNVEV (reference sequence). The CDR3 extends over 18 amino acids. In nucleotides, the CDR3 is TGTGCCAGCAGTTTATCGGGGGTTATCGGGGGGCGTTACACTGAAGCTTTCTTT. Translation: CASSLSGVIGGRYTEAFF.

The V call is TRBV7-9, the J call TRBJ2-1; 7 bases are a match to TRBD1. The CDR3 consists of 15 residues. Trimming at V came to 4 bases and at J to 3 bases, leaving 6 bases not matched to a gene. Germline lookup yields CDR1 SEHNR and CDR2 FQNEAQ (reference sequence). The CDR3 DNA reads TGTGCCAGCAGCTCCCGGGACAGACTCTACAATGAGCAGTTCTTC. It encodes CASSSRDRLYNEQFF.

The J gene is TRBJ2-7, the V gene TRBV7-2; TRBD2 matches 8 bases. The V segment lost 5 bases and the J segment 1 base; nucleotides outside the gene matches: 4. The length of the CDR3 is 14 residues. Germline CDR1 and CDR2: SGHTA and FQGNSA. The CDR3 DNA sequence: TGTGCCAGCAGCGCCACTAGCGGATCCTACGAGCAGTACTTC. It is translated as CASSATSGSYEQYF. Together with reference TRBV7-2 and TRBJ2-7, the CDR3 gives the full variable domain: GAGVSQSPSNKVTEKGKDVELRCDPISGHTALYWYRQSLGQGLEFLIYFQGNSAPDKSGLPSDRFSAERTGGSVSTLTIQRTQQEDSAVYLCASSATSGSYEQYFGPGTRLTVT.

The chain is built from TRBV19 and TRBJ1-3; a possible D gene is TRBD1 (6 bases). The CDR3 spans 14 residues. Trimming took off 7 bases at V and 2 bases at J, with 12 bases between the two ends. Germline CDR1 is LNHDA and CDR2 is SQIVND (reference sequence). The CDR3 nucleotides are TGTGCCAGTATGAGAGGGGGAACTGGAAACACCATATATTTT. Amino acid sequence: CASMRGGTGNTIYF.

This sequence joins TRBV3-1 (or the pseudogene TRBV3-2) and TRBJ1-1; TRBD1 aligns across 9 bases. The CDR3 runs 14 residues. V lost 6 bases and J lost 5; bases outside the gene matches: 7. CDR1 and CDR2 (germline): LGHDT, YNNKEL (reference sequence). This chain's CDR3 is CASSPTGGRTEAFF. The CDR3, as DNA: TGTGCCAGCAGTCCGACAGGGGGAAGGACTGAAGCTTTCTTT.

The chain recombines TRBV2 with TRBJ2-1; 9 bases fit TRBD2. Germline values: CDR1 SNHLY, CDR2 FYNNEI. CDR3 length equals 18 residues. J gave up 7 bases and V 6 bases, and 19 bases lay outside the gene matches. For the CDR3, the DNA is TGTGCCAGCAGAAACAGGGGCGTGGCGGGAGGGCCCCAAAATGAGCAGTTCTTC. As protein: CASRNRGVAGGPQNEQFF.

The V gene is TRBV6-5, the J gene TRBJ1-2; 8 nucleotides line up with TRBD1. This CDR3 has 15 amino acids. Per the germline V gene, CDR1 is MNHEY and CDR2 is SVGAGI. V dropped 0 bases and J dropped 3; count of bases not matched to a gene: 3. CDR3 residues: CASSYSAGGDYGYTF. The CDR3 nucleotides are TGTGCCAGCAGTTACTCCGCAGGGGGCGACTATGGCTACACCTTC.

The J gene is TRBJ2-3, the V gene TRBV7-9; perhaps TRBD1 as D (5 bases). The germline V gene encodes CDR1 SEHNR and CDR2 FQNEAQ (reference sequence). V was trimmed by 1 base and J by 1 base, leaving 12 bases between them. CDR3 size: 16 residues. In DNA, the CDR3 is TGTGCCAGCAGCTTAGGTTGGGGCGAACGCACAGATACGCAGTATTTT. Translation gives CASSLGWGERTDTQYF.

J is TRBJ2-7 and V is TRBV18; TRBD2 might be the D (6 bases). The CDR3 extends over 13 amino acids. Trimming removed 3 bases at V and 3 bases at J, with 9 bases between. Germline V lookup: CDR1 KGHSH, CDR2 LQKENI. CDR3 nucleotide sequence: TGTGCCAGCTCACCCATGACTAGCTACGAGCAGTACTTC. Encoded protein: CASSPMTSYEQYF.

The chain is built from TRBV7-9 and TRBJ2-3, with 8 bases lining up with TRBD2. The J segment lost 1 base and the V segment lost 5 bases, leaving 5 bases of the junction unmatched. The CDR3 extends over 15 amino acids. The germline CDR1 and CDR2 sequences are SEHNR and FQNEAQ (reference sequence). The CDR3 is CASSPTAGGTDTQYF. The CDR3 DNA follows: TGTGCCAGCAGCCCCACAGCGGGGGGCACAGATACGCAGTATTTT. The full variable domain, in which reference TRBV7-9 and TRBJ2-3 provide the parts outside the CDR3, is DTGVSQNPRHKITKRGQNVTFRCDPISEHNRLYWYRQTLGQGPEFLTYFQNEAQLEKSRLLSDRFSAERPKGSFSTLEIQRTEQGDSAMYLCASSPTAGGTDTQYFGPGTRLTVL.

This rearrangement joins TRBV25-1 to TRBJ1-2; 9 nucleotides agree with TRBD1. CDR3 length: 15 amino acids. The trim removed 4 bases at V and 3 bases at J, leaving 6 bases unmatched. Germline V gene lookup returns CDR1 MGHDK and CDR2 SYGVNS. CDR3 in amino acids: CASSGETGGDYGYTF. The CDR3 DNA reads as TGTGCCAGCAGTGGGGAGACAGGGGGTGACTATGGCTACACCTTC.

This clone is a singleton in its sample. CDR3 coding DNA: TGTGCCATCAGCCCAACCACGGGACAAGGTACGCAGTATTTT. This translates into CAISPTTGQGTQYF. The V and J genes are TRBV10-3 and TRBJ2-3; weak D call: TRBD1 (6 bases). Per germline, CDR1 ENHRY and CDR2 SYGVKD. The CDR3 contains 14 residues. Trimming shortened V by 6 bases and J by 8 bases, and 18 bases separated the two germline ends.

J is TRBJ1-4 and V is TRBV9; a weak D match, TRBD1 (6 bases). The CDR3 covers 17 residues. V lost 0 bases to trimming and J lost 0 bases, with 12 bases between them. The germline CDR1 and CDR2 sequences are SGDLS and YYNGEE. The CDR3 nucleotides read TGTGCCAGCAGCGTAGCCGCAGGGGCCGCAACTAATGAAAAACTGTTTTTT. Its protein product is CASSVAAGAATNEKLFF. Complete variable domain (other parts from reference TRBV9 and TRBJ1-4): DSGVTQTPKHLITATGQRVTLRCSPRSGDLSVYWYQQSLDQGLQFLIQYYNGEERAKGNILERFSAQQFPDLHSELNLSSLELGDSALYFCASSVAAGAATNEKLFFGSGTQLSVL.

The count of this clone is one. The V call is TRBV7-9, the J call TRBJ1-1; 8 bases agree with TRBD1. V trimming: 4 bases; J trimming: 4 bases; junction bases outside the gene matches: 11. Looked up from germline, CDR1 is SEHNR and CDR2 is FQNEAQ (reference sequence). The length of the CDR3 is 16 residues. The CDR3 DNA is TGTGCCAGCAGCTCCGGACAGGGAAAGGGTGTCACTGAAGCTTTCTTT. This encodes CASSSGQGKGVTEAFF.

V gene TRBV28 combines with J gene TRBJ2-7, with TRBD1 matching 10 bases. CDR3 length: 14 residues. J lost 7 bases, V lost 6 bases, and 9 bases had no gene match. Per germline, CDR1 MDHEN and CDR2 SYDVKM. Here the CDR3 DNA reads TGTGCCAGCAGCCACGAGACAGGGGGCGGGGAGCAGTACTTC. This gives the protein CASSHETGGGEQYF.

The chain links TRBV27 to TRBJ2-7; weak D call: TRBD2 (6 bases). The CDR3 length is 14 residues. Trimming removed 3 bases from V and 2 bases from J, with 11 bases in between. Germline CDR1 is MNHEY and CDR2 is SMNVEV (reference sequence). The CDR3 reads CASSFGSGAYEQYF. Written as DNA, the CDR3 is TGTGCCAGCAGTTTTGGTAGCGGAGCCTACGAGCAGTACTTC.

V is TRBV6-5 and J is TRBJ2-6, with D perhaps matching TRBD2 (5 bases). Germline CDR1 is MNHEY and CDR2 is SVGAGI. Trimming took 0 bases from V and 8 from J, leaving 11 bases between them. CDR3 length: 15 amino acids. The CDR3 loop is CASSYSRASPNVLTF. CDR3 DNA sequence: TGTGCCAGCAGTTACTCGAGGGCTAGCCCCAACGTCCTGACTTTC.

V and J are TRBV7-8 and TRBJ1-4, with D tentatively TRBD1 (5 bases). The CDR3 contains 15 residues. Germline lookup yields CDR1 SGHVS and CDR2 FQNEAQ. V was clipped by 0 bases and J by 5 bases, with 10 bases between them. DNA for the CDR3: TGTGCCAGCAGCTTAGCGGATGCAGGGAATGAAAAACTGTTTTTT. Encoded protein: CASSLADAGNEKLFF. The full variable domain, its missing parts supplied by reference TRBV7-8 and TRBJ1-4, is GAGVSQSPRYKVAKRGQDVALRCDPISGHVSLFWYQQALGQGPEFLTYFQNEAQLDKSGLPSDRFFAERPEGSVSTLKIQRTQQEDSAVYLCASSLADAGNEKLFFGSGTQLSVL.

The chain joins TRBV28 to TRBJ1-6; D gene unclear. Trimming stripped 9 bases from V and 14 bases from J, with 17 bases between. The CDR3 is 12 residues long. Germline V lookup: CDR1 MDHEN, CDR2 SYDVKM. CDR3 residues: CASGWVRETLHF. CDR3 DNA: TGTGCCAGTGGGTGGGTTCGGGAAACCCTCCACTTT.